This T cell receptor (beta chain) is from a study of T cells in pancreatic ductal adenocarcinoma. Study conclusions and caveats: Tumor and blood clonality did not differ significantly, about 0.11 versus 0.078. Enrichment of CD45RO+ effector over naive T cells in tumors may bias clonality. Blood had more productive templates and roughly 8-fold more unique clonotypes than tumor. Results skew toward the minority of patients with early-stage disease.

Germline-derived CDR1 and CDR2 are SNHLY and FYNNEI. Germline trimming cut 1 base from V and 2 bases from J; bases unmatched to any gene: 4. CDR3 size: 15 residues. Surgery without prior neoadjuvant therapy was the treatment of the selected pancreatic ductal adenocarcinoma patients. Points on this clone: Its target is not known.

Measured with immunoSEQ multiplex PCR; TCRdb has only the in-frame clones, and not every one. There are around 94,000 clones in the sample; nearly 95% occur only once, and roughly 3.1% lies in the top ten. This TCR was recovered from a human donor with pancreatic ductal adenocarcinoma. The chain carries TRBV2 and TRBJ2-7; 8 bases are shared with TRBD2. Sequencing used PBMCs. CDR3: CASSEETSGAYEQYF. The CDR3 DNA reads as TGTGCCAGCAGTGAAGAAACTAGCGGAGCCTACGAGCAGTACTTC.